Listed below are T cell receptor beta chains from one sample, sequenced in a study of blood T cell repertoires in COVID-19. TCRdb's table, derived via immunoSEQ multiplex PCR, lists solely in-frame clones and lacks some. The sample records around 250,000 clones, around nine tenths being singletons. Sequencing was done on a sample of PBMCs or T cells enriched from blood (not recorded which). The source is a woman in her fifties or sixties who had recovered from COVID-19. CDR3s include the opening cysteine and the closing phenylalanine or tryptophan. The D gene is left open where the match is weak. The size field is filled for only some rows; it gives once, few, many or a size class.

D gene,clone size,V gene,J gene,CDR3 DNA,CDR3 protein
NA,once,TRBV28,TRBJ1-3,TGTGCCAGCAGTTTATTAGGGGGGGCAGGGGGAAACACCATATATTTT,CASSLLGGAGGNTIYF
TRBD1,NA,TRBV6-2/TRBV6-3,TRBJ2-7,TGTGCCAGCAGTTACGCCGGGACAGGGGGCGAAAGGCAGTACTTC,CASSYAGTGGERQYF
TRBD2,NA,TRBV5-4,TRBJ2-3,TGTGCCAGCCACAAACGGGGACTAGCGGGGGGGGGCACAGATACGCAGTATTTT,CASHKRGLAGGGTDTQYF
NA,NA,TRBV28,TRBJ2-6,TGTGCCAGCAGTTTACTCTTCGCTAGGCCCAACTCTGGGGCCAACGTCCTGACTTTC,CASSLLFARPNSGANVLTF
NA,few,TRBV19,TRBJ1-5,TGTGCCAGTAGTATAGACCCCAGGGGACGTATTCAGCCCCAGCATTTT,CASSIDPRGRIQPQHF
TRBD1,NA,TRBV5-1,TRBJ2-7,TGCGCCAGCAGCCCAAGGGACAGTTTATTCGAGCAGTACTTC,CASSPRDSLFEQYF
NA,NA,TRBV7-2,TRBJ1-2,TGTGCCAGCAGCTTCACCCCGGCTAGGATTATGGGCTATGGCTACACCTTC,CASSFTPARIMGYGYTF
TRBD2,NA,TRBV3-1/TRBV3-2,TRBJ2-5,TGTGCCAGCAGCCGTAACGGGAGGGGGGAGACCCAGTACTTC,CASSRNGRGETQYF
TRBD1,NA,TRBV9,TRBJ1-2,TGTGCCAGCAGCGTATCCGGACAGGGGAATCTCGGCTACACCTTC,CASSVSGQGNLGYTF
NA,NA,TRBV5-8,TRBJ2-5,TGTGCCAGCAGCCACCCCGCCAGGGTACAAGAGACCCAGTACTTC,CASSHPARVQETQYF
NA,NA,TRBV3-1/TRBV3-2,TRBJ1-1,TGTGCCAGCAGCCAAAACCAGGGAGGCACTGAAGCTTTCTTT,CASSQNQGGTEAFF
NA,NA,TRBV7-2,TRBJ1-1,TGTGCCAGCAGCTACGGCCGACAGAGAAAGACTGAAGCTTTCTTT,CASSYGRQRKTEAFF
TRBD1,NA,TRBV28,TRBJ1-5,TGTGCCAGCAGCCTAGGACAGGGTAAGGTGGTGAGCAATCAGCCCCAGCATTTT,CASSLGQGKVVSNQPQHF